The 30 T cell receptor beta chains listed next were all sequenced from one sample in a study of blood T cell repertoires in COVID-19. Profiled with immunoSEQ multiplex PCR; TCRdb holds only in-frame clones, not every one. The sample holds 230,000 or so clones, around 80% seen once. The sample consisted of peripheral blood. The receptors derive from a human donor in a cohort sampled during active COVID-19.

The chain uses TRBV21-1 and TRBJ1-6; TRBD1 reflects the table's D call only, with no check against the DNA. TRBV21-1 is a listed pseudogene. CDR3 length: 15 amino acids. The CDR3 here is CASEARDRAPWALHF. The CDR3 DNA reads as TGTGCCAGTGAAGCCCGGGACAGGGCTCCGTGGGCCCTCCACTTT.

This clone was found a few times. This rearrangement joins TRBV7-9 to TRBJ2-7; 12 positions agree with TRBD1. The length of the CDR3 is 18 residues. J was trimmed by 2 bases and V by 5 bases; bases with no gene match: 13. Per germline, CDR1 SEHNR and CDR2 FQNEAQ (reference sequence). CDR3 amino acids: CASSHIGTGGLPPYEQYF. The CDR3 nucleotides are TGTGCCAGCAGCCATATTGGGACAGGGGGCCTACCCCCCTACGAGCAGTACTTC.

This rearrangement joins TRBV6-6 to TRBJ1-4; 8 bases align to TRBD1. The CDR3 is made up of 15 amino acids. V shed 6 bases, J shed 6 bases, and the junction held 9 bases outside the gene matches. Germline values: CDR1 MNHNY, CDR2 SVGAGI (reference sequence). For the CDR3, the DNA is TGTGCCAGCAGCAATGGCAGGGGGCGCGATGAAAAACTGTTTTTT. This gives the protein CASSNGRGRDEKLFF.

The CDR3 reads CASSLSEQPGDYGYTF. CDR3 nucleotides: TGTGCCAGCAGTTTATCTGAGCAGCCCGGAGACTATGGCTACACCTTC. This sequence joins TRBV27 and TRBJ1-2; no firm D call. Germline CDR1 reads MNHEY; CDR2 reads SMNVEV (reference sequence). The CDR3 runs 16 residues. Trimming left V 0 bases short and J 3 bases short, with 14 bases between.

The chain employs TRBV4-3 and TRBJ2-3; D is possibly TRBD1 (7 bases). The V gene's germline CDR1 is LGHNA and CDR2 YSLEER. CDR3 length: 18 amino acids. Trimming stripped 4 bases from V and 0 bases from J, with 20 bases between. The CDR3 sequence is CASSPNWRGLRSTDTQYF. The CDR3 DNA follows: TGCGCCAGCAGCCCTAACTGGAGGGGGCTACGGAGCACAGATACGCAGTATTTT.

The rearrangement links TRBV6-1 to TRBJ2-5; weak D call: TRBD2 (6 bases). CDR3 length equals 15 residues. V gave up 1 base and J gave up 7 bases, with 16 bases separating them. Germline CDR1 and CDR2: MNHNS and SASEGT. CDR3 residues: CASSEGGEPRPTQYF. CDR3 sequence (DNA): TGTGCCAGCAGTGAAGGGGGGGAACCGCGCCCGACCCAGTACTTC.

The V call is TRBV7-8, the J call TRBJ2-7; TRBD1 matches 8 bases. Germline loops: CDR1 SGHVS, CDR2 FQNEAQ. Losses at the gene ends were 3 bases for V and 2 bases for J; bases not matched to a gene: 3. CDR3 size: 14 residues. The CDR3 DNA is TGTGCCAGCAGCTTGGGACAGGCACCCTACGAGCAGTACTTC. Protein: CASSLGQAPYEQYF.

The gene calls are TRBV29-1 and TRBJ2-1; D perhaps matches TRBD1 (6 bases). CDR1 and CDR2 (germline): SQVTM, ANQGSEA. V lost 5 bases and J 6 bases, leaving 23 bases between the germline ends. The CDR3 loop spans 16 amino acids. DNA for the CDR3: TGCAGCGTTAGAAATACACGGGACACCATTGCCAATGAGCAGTTCTTC. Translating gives CSVRNTRDTIANEQFF.

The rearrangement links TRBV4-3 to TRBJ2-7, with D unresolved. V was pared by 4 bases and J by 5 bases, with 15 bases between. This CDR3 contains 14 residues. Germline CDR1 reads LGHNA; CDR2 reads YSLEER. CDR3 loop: CASSPRRVRDEQYF. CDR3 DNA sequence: TGCGCCAGCAGCCCCAGACGGGTTCGAGACGAGCAGTACTTC.

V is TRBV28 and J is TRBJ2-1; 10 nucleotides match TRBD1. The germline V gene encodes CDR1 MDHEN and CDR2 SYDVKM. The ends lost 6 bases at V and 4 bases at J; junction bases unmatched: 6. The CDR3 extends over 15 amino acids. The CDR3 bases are TGTGCCAGCAGGGGGCCGGGACAGGGGTACAATGAGCAGTTCTTC. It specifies CASRGPGQGYNEQFF.

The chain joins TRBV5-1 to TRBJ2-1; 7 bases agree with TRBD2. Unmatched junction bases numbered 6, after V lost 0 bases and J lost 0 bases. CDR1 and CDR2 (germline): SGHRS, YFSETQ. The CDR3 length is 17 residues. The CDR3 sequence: CASSLAGRESSYNEQFF. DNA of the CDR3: TGCGCCAGCAGCTTGGCCGGGCGGGAGAGCTCCTACAATGAGCAGTTCTTC.

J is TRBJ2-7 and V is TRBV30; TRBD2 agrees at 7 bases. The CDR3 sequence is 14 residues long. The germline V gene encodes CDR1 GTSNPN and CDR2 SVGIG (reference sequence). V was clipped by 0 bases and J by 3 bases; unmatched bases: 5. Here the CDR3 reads CAWSVGGKGYEQYF. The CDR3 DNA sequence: TGTGCCTGGAGTGTGGGAGGGAAAGGCTACGAGCAGTACTTC.

The DNA of the CDR3 is TGTGCCAGCAGCTTTGAGGCCGTACGGTATGGCTACACCTTC. Protein product: CASSFEAVRYGYTF. The chain combines TRBV7-9 with TRBJ1-2; no definite D call. V gave up 3 bases and J gave up 5 bases, with 13 bases separating them. This CDR3 has 14 amino acids. The germline V gene encodes CDR1 SEHNR and CDR2 FQNEAQ (reference sequence).

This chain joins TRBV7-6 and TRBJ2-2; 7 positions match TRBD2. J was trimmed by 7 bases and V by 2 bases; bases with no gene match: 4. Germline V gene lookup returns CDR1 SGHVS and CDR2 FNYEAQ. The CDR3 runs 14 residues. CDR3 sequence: CASSLPSGGGELFF. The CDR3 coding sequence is TGTGCCAGCAGCTTACCTAGCGGCGGCGGGGAGCTGTTTTTT.

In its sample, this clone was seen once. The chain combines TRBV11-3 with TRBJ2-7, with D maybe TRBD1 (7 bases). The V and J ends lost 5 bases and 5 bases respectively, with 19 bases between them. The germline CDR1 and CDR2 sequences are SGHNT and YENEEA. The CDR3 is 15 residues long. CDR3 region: CASSPSAEGAHEQYF. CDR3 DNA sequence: TGTGCCAGCAGCCCCTCCGCGGAGGGGGCCCACGAGCAGTACTTC. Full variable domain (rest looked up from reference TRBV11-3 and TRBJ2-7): EAGVVQSPRYKIIEKKQPVAFWCNPISGHNTLYWYLQNLGQGPELLIRYENEEAVDDSQLPKDRFSAERLKGVDSTLKIQPAELGDSAVYLCASSPSAEGAHEQYFGPGTRLTVT.

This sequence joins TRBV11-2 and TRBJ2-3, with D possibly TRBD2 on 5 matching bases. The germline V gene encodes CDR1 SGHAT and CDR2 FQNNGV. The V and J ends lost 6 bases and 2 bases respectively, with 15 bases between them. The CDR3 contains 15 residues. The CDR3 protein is CASSLGRLSTDTQYF. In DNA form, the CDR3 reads TGTGCCAGCAGTCTTGGGAGATTGTCCACAGATACGCAGTATTTT.

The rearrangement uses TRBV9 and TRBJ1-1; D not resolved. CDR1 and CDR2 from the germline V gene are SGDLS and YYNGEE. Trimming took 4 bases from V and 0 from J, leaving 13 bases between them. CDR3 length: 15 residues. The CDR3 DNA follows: TGTGCCAGCAGCACCGCGGGCATCATGAACACTGAAGCTTTCTTT. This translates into CASSTAGIMNTEAFF.

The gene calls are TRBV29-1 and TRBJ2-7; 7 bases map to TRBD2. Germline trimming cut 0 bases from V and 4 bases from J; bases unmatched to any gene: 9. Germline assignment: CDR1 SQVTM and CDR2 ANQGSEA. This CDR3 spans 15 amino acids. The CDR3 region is CSVEDRGGRMYEQYF. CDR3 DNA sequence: TGCAGCGTTGAAGATCGGGGCGGGAGAATGTACGAGCAGTACTTC.

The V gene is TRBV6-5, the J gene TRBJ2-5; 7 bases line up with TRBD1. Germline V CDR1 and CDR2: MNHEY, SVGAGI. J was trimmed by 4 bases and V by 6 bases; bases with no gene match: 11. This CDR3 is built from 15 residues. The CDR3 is CASRLRDSGRETQYF. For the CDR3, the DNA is TGTGCCAGCAGACTTCGGGACAGTGGGAGAGAGACCCAGTACTTC.

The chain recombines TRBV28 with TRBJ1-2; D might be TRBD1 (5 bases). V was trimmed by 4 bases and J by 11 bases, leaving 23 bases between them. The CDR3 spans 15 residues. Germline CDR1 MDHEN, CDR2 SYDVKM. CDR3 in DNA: TGTGCCAGCAGTTCGTGGGGACTTCTAGAAAATCGGTACACCTTC. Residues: CASSSWGLLENRYTF.

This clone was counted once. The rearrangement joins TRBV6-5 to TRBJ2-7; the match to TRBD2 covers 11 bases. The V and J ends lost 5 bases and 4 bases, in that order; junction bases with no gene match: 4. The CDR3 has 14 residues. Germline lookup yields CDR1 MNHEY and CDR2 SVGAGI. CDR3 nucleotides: TGTGCCAGCAGTCCAACTAGCGGGAGTTACGAGCAGTACTTC. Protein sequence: CASSPTSGSYEQYF.

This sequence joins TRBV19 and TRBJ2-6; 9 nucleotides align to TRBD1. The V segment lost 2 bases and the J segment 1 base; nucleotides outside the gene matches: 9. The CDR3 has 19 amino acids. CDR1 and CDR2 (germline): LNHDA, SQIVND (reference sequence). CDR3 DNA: TGTGCCAGTAGTATACGGGCGGGACAGGGTGGGTCTGGGGCCAACGTCCTGACTTTC. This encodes CASSIRAGQGGSGANVLTF.

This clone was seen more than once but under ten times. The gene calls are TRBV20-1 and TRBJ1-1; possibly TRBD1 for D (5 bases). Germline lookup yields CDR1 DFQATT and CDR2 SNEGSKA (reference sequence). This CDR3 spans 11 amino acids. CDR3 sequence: CGETGNTEAFF. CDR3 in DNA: TGCGGAGAAACAGGGAACACTGAAGCTTTCTTT.

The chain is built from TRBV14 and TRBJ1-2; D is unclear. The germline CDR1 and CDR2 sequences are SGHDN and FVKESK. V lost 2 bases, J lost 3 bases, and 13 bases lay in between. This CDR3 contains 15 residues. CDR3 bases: TGTGCCAGCAGCCAATTTGCGGGGTCGGACTATGGCTACACCTTC. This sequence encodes CASSQFAGSDYGYTF. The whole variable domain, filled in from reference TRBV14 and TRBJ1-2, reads EAGVTQFPSHSVIEKGQTVTLRCDPISGHDNLYWYRRVMGKEIKFLLHFVKESKQDESGMPNNRFLAERTGGTYSTLKVQPAELEDSGVYFCASSQFAGSDYGYTFGSGTRLTVV.

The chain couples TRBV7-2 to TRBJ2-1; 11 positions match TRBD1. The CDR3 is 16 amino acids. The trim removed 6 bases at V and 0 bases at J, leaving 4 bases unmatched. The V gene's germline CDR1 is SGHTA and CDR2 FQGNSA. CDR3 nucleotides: TGTGCCAGCAGGGGACAGGGGGGAAGCTCCTACAATGAGCAGTTCTTC. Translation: CASRGQGGSSYNEQFF. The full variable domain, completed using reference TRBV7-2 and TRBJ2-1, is GAGVSQSPSNKVTEKGKDVELRCDPISGHTALYWYRQSLGQGLEFLIYFQGNSAPDKSGLPSDRFSAERTGGSVSTLTIQRTQQEDSAVYLCASRGQGGSSYNEQFFGPGTRLTVL.

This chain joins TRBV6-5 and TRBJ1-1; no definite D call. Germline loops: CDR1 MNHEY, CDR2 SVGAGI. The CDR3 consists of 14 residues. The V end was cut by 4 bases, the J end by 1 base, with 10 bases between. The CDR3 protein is CASSFRERNTEAFF. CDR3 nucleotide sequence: TGTGCCAGCAGTTTTCGGGAAAGGAACACTGAAGCTTTCTTT.

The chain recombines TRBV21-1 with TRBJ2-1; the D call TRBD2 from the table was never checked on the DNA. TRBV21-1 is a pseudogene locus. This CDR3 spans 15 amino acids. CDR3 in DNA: TGTGCCAGCAGCAAAACTAGCGGGAGGGGGAATGAGCAGTTCTTC. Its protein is CASSKTSGRGNEQFF.

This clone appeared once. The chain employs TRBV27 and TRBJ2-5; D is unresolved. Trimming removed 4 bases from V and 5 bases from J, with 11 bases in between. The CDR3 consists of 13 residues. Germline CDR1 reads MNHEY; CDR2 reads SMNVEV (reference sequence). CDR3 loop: CASSYTYSETQYF. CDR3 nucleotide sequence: TGTGCCAGCAGTTATACCTATTCCGAGACCCAGTACTTC.

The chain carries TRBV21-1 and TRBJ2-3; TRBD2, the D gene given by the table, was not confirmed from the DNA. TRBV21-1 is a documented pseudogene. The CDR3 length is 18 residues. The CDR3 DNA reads TGTGCCAGCAGCGCCACTAGCGGGAGGCCTCCCTCCACAGATACGCAGTATTTT. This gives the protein CASSATSGRPPSTDTQYF.

The CDR3 is CATRQGQEGYTF. CDR3 nucleotides: TGTGCTACTAGACAGGGGCAAGAGGGCTACACCTTC. The chain carries TRBV28 and TRBJ1-2, with 8 bases aligning to TRBD1. CDR1 and CDR2 from the germline V gene are MDHEN and SYDVKM. There are 12 residues in the CDR3.